These 3 T cell receptor beta chains were all obtained from the same sample, sequenced in a study of cytomegalovirus exposure and HLA in healthy donors. Produced via immunoSEQ multiplex PCR; TCRdb's table is partial and in-frame only. The sample has 65,000 to 75,000 clones; 90% to 95% are singletons. Sequencing was done on a sample of PBMCs. Receptor source: a young man in good health and CMV-seropositive.

The V call is TRBV4-2, the J call TRBJ2-5, with 12 bases matching TRBD2. CDR1 and CDR2 from the germline V gene are LGHNA and YNFKEQ. V lost 1 base and J lost 5; bases outside the gene matches: 11. The CDR3 length is 18 residues. The CDR3 bases are TGTGCCAGCAGCCAAGGGACTAGCGGGATGGTTGTAGGGGAGACCCAGTACTTC. Protein product: CASSQGTSGMVVGETQYF.

The chain couples TRBV4-2 to TRBJ2-5; D might be TRBD2 (5 bases). The CDR3 contains 14 residues. The V and J ends lost 2 bases and 5 bases respectively, with 12 bases between them. Germline V CDR1 and CDR2: LGHNA, YNFKEQ. CDR3 nucleotides: TGTGCCAGCAGCCAACGCGTCGGGGAGGAGACCCAGTACTTC. Translated: CASSQRVGEETQYF.

The chain employs TRBV5-1 and TRBJ1-1; D perhaps matches TRBD1 (6 bases). The V end was cut by 4 bases, the J end by 0 bases, with 16 bases between. This CDR3 spans 16 amino acids. The germline CDR1 and CDR2 sequences are SGHRS and YFSETQ. The CDR3 nucleotides read TGCGCCAGCAGCCCTGCTCTGGGGGGGCTGAACACTGAAGCTTTCTTT. Its translation: CASSPALGGLNTEAFF.